Following are 9 T cell receptor beta chains from one sample sequenced in a study of regulatory T cells in long-lasting Graves disease. Indicated time point: newly diagnosed GD, antithyroid drugs for less than 3 months. From PBMCs, RNA was extracted and then used to make the TCR library. For TCR beta, libraries came from iRepertoire HTBI primers and Arm-PCR of CDR3 regions. TCRdb ran MiXCR on the multiplex PCR reads and lists one entry per CDR3 protein. The sample holds 400,000 to 500,000 distinct CDR3 sequences; less than 15% are singletons and the top ten take about a sixth. These same data were also listed under a study on T cells in Graves' hyperthyroidism and ophthalmopathy.

Material: peripheral blood mononuclear cells (PBMCs), obtained at new diagnosis, from a patient treated with antithyroid drugs. The receptors were sampled from a woman aged 45-65 years with Graves disease.

This clonotype showed up just a few times. The chain joins TRBV7-9 to TRBJ2-7; weak D call: TRBD1 (6 bases). Germline V lookup: CDR1 SEHNR, CDR2 FQNEAQ (reference sequence). V dropped 5 bases and J dropped 5 bases, with 16 bases sitting between them. The CDR3 has 14 amino acids. The DNA of the CDR3 is TGTGCCAGCAGCCAAGGGGCCCAGGGGCACGAGCAGTACTTC. It encodes CASSQGAQGHEQYF.

There are many counts of this clonotype. The chain is built from TRBV5-1 and TRBJ2-3; TRBD2 aligns across 12 bases. Per the germline V gene, CDR1 is SGHRS and CDR2 is YFSETQ. The CDR3 contains 19 residues. Trimming at V came to 0 bases and at J to 1 base, leaving 9 bases not matched to a gene. The CDR3 DNA reads TGCGCCAGCAGCTTGGCCCCCCTAGCGGGAGGGCCGGGCACAGATACGCAGTATTTT. Translation: CASSLAPLAGGPGTDTQYF.

The chain carries TRBV9 and TRBJ2-7; 10 bases map to TRBD1. Germline CDR1 SGDLS, CDR2 YYNGEE. The CDR3 loop spans 15 amino acids. V gave up 4 bases and J gave up 1 base; unmatched junction bases: 5. The CDR3, as DNA: TGTGCCAGCAGCCCTGACAGGGGGCCTTCCTACGAGCAGTACTTC. Encoded protein: CASSPDRGPSYEQYF.

This clonotype was detected only a few times. This sequence joins TRBV7-9 and TRBJ2-2, with unresolved D. Germline V gives CDR1 SEHNR, CDR2 FQNEAQ (reference sequence). Trimming took 2 bases from V and 7 from J, leaving 11 bases between them. The CDR3 covers 14 residues. In DNA, the CDR3 is TGTGCCAGCAGCTTAAACGTGGGCGGCGGGGAGCTGTTTTTT. This codes for CASSLNVGGGELFF.

This clonotype was counted at least ten times. This chain joins TRBV24-1 and TRBJ1-4; tentatively, D is TRBD1 (6 bases). This CDR3 contains 16 residues. V was shortened by 4 bases and J by 5 bases, with 16 bases between the two germline ends. Germline V gene lookup returns CDR1 KGHDR and CDR2 SFDVKD. CDR3 sequence: CATSERTGSANEKLFF. CDR3 coding DNA: TGTGCCACCAGTGAGCGTACAGGGTCGGCGAATGAAAAACTGTTTTTT.

This clonotype was counted between two and nine times. The chain couples TRBV6-2 or TRBV6-3 to TRBJ2-5; D call uncertain. There are 15 residues in the CDR3. CDR1 and CDR2 (germline): MNHEY, SVGEGT. The V gene lost 2 bases and the J gene lost 1 base, with 11 bases spanning the gap. The CDR3 protein is CASSYRQAGQETQYF. The CDR3 DNA reads TGTGCCAGCAGTTACAGGCAGGCTGGCCAAGAGACCCAGTACTTC.

The V gene is TRBV3-1, the J gene TRBJ2-7; 9 nucleotides line up with TRBD2. The CDR3 has 16 amino acids. Per the germline V gene, CDR1 is LGHDT and CDR2 is YNNKEL (reference sequence). The junction had 5 bases not matched to a gene; V was cut back by 0 bases and J by 2 bases. Written as DNA, the CDR3 is TGTGCCAGCAGCCAAGATCTGTCTAGCGGGACCTACGAGCAGTACTTC. It is translated as CASSQDLSSGTYEQYF.

The rearrangement uses TRBV20-1 and TRBJ2-1, with 13 positions matching TRBD2. Trimming took 3 bases from V and 7 from J; bases not matched to a gene: 9. Germline V lookup: CDR1 DFQATT, CDR2 SNEGSKA (reference sequence). This CDR3 spans 16 amino acids. CDR3 sequence (DNA): TGCAGTGCTAGGAGCATGACTAGCGGGAGGCCGAATGAGCAGTTCTTC. As protein: CSARSMTSGRPNEQFF.

This clonotype was seen only a few times. The chain carries TRBV28 and TRBJ2-7; 8 bases agree with TRBD2. The CDR3 runs to 15 residues. With V trimmed by 5 bases and J by 5 bases, 11 bases remained unmatched. CDR1 is MDHEN and CDR2 is SYDVKM in the germline V gene. The CDR3: CASSLLPGLVHEQYF. CDR3 DNA sequence: TGTGCCAGCAGTCTCCTACCGGGACTAGTCCACGAGCAGTACTTC. Variable domain in full (rest from reference TRBV28 and TRBJ2-7): DVKVTQSSRYLVKRTGEKVFLECVQDMDHENMFWYRQDPGLGLRLIYFSYDVKMKEKGDIPEGYSVSREKKERFSLILESASTNQTSMYLCASSLLPGLVHEQYFGPGTRLTVT.